These 28 T cell receptor beta chains were sequenced from one sample in a study of cytomegalovirus exposure and HLA in healthy donors. The repertoire was sequenced with immunoSEQ multiplex PCR; TCRdb's copy has only in-frame clones and lacks some. The profile covers about 100,000 clones, with nearly 97% appearing a single time and approximately 0.67% taken by the ten largest. Sequencing input: PBMCs. The receptors stem from a woman under 30 in good health and CMV-seronegative.

The chain combines TRBV19 with TRBJ1-1, with 9 bases lining up with TRBD1. Germline V gene sequence: CDR1 LNHDA, CDR2 SQIVND (reference sequence). This CDR3 comprises 15 residues. J gave up 1 base and V 6 bases, and 6 bases lay outside the gene matches. The CDR3 DNA sequence: TGTGCCAGTAGAGGGACAGGGAGGAGGAACACTGAAGCTTTCTTT. Translated, it gives CASRGTGRRNTEAFF.

The genes are TRBV2 and TRBJ2-3; 12 nucleotides agree with TRBD2. Trimming cost V 8 bases and J 8 bases; bases outside gene matches: 8. The germline CDR1 and CDR2 sequences are SNHLY and FYNNEI. The CDR3 consists of 14 residues. The CDR3 loop reads CASRPSGGDPTQYF. The CDR3, as DNA: TGTGCCAGCCGCCCTAGCGGGGGGGACCCTACGCAGTATTTT.

The chain carries TRBV4-1 and TRBJ2-3; 10 nucleotides align to TRBD2. Germline V lookup: CDR1 MGHRA, CDR2 YSYEKL. J lost 7 bases, V lost 0 bases, and 7 bases had no gene match. This CDR3 comprises 16 residues. This CDR3 is CASSQDERGGRYTQYF. CDR3 in DNA: TGCGCCAGCAGCCAAGACGAGCGGGGGGGCCGCTATACGCAGTATTTT.

V usage is TRBV5-1 and J usage is TRBJ2-2; D gene unclear. The CDR3 totals 11 residues. The germline V and J ends were trimmed by 4 bases and 8 bases, with 6 bases remaining between them. From germline, CDR1 is SGHRS and CDR2 YFSETQ. The CDR3 sequence is CASSRQGELFF. Here the CDR3 DNA reads TGCGCCAGCAGCCGTCAGGGGGAGCTGTTTTTT. Combining the CDR3 with reference TRBV5-1 and TRBJ2-2 gives the whole variable domain KAGVTQTPRYLIKTRGQQVTLSCSPISGHRSVSWYQQTPGQGLQFLFEYFSETQRNKGNFPGRFSGRQFSNSRSEMNVSTLELGDSALYLCASSRQGELFFGEGSRLTVL.

This rearrangement joins TRBV25-1 to TRBJ1-1; D unclear. Trimming took off 8 bases at V and 2 bases at J, with 12 bases between the two ends. Per germline, CDR1 MGHDK and CDR2 SYGVNS. This CDR3 spans 13 amino acids. CDR3 bases: TGTGCCAGCCTTCCCCGGGGAAACACTGAAGCTTTCTTT. Its protein product is CASLPRGNTEAFF.

The rearrangement uses TRBV6-1 and TRBJ1-4; TRBD1 is a possible D gene (5 bases). The CDR3 has 15 residues. CDR1 MNHNS and CDR2 SASEGT come from the germline V gene. The V end was cut by 2 bases, the J end by 1 base, with 8 bases between. This CDR3 is CASSEWGGTNEKLFF. In DNA, the CDR3 is TGTGCCAGCAGTGAATGGGGGGGAACTAATGAAAAACTGTTTTTT.

The rearrangement links TRBV11-2 to TRBJ2-5, with 11 bases aligning to TRBD2. The ends lost 4 bases at V and 5 bases at J; junction bases unmatched: 9. The CDR3 extends over 16 amino acids. Germline V gene data show CDR1 as SGHAT and CDR2 as FQNNGV. In DNA, the CDR3 is TGTGCCAGCAGCTCCATAGCGGGGGGGCCCGGGGAGACCCAGTACTTC. Its protein product is CASSSIAGGPGETQYF. The entire variable domain, with the rest obtained from reference TRBV11-2 and TRBJ2-5, is as follows: EAGVAQSPRYKIIEKRQSVAFWCNPISGHATLYWYQQILGQGPKLLIQFQNNGVVDDSQLPKDRFSAERLKGVDSTLKIQPAKLEDSAVYLCASSSIAGGPGETQYFGPGTRLLVL.

V and J are TRBV27 and TRBJ2-3; TRBD2 is a possible D gene (6 bases). Germline-derived CDR1 and CDR2 are MNHEY and SMNVEV (reference sequence). This CDR3 is built from 15 residues. V was cut by 2 bases and J by 8 bases, with 17 bases left in between. CDR3 nucleotides: TGTGCCAGCAGTTTAAGGCCTAGGTTCGGGGGTACGCAGTATTTT. As protein: CASSLRPRFGGTQYF.

The chain recombines TRBV4-1 with TRBJ1-6; 7 bases are a match to TRBD1. The V segment lost 0 bases and the J segment 4 bases; nucleotides outside the gene matches: 9. The CDR3 contains 18 residues. Germline lookup yields CDR1 MGHRA and CDR2 YSYEKL. CDR3 DNA: TGCGCCAGCAGCCAAGATCCATCCGTGACAGGGTATAATTCACCCCTCCACTTT. Encoded protein: CASSQDPSVTGYNSPLHF.

V usage is TRBV27 and J usage is TRBJ2-7; TRBD2 agrees at 7 bases. V was pared by 6 bases and J by 6 bases, with 8 bases of the junction left unmatched. This CDR3 spans 13 amino acids. Germline values: CDR1 MNHEY, CDR2 SMNVEV (reference sequence). This CDR3 is CASRVSGASEQYF. The CDR3, as DNA: TGTGCCAGCAGAGTCAGCGGGGCCAGCGAGCAGTACTTC.

The chain is built from TRBV7-2 and TRBJ2-7; 10 nucleotides match TRBD2. Trimming took 1 base from V and 2 from J; bases not matched to a gene: 5. Germline V lookup: CDR1 SGHTA, CDR2 FQGNSA. The CDR3 length is 16 residues. CDR3 region: CASSLVSLAGAYEQYF. CDR3 sequence (DNA): TGTGCCAGCAGCTTAGTTTCGCTAGCGGGGGCCTACGAGCAGTACTTC.

V is TRBV27 and J is TRBJ2-7; 7 bases agree with TRBD1. Germline CDR1 and CDR2: MNHEY and SMNVEV (reference sequence). With 7 bases clipped from V and 2 bases from J, the junction kept 11 bases outside the gene matches. This CDR3 has 15 residues. The CDR3 nucleotides are TGTGCCAGCACCCAACAGGGGAAAGGGGCCTACGAGCAGTACTTC. Translated, it gives CASTQQGKGAYEQYF.

J is TRBJ1-2 and V is TRBV2; D is perhaps TRBD1 (5 bases). This CDR3 has 14 amino acids. V was cut by 10 bases and J by 3 bases, with 18 bases left in between. Germline V gene data show CDR1 as SNHLY and CDR2 as FYNNEI. CDR3: CAITPTEGDYGYTF. Written as DNA, the CDR3 is TGTGCCATCACCCCCACGGAAGGGGACTATGGCTACACCTTC.

CDR3 in amino acids: CASSARSGVFTDTQYF. Here the CDR3 DNA reads TGTGCCAGCAGCGCCAGATCCGGGGTATTCACAGATACGCAGTATTTT. The chain carries TRBV9 and TRBJ2-3; possible D gene TRBD2, 5 bases. Germline CDR1 and CDR2: SGDLS and YYNGEE. The germline V and J ends were trimmed by 3 bases and 2 bases, with 16 bases remaining between them. The CDR3 is made up of 16 amino acids. The full variable domain, in which reference TRBV9 and TRBJ2-3 provide the parts outside the CDR3, is DSGVTQTPKHLITATGQRVTLRCSPRSGDLSVYWYQQSLDQGLQFLIQYYNGEERAKGNILERFSAQQFPDLHSELNLSSLELGDSALYFCASSARSGVFTDTQYFGPGTRLTVL.

The chain couples TRBV11-1 to TRBJ2-5, with TRBD1 matching 9 bases. The V and J ends lost 5 bases and 5 bases, in that order; junction bases with no gene match: 6. CDR3 size: 14 residues. Germline V gene data show CDR1 as SGHAT and CDR2 as FQDESV (reference sequence). This CDR3 reads CASSATGGMETQYF. Written as DNA, the CDR3 is TGTGCCAGCAGCGCCACAGGGGGCATGGAGACCCAGTACTTC.

This clone showed up just once. The junction departs from the called germline gene at one end, perhaps through a read error. This chain links TRBV27 with TRBJ2-7, with TRBD1 matching 8 bases. CDR1 and CDR2 from the germline V gene are MNHEY and SMNVEV (reference sequence). The CDR3 covers 15 residues. CDR3 nucleotides: TGTGCCAGCAGTACAACCGGGACAGGCTCCTTCGAGCAGTACTTC. It specifies CASSTTGTGSFEQYF.

This chain links TRBV27 with TRBJ2-7; possibly TRBD2 for D (6 bases). CDR3 size: 12 residues. Trimming stripped 5 bases from V and 4 bases from J, with 9 bases between. Germline V lookup: CDR1 MNHEY, CDR2 SMNVEV (reference sequence). The CDR3 protein is CASSPDYYEQYF. The CDR3, as DNA: TGTGCCAGCAGTCCGGACTATTACGAGCAGTACTTC.

The genes are TRBV28 and TRBJ2-4, with 9 bases identical to TRBD1. Germline V gene sequence: CDR1 MDHEN, CDR2 SYDVKM. The CDR3 covers 18 residues. V gave up 3 bases and J gave up 0 bases; unmatched junction bases: 9. CDR3 amino acids: CASSFAKGTGLAKNIQYF. CDR3 sequence (DNA): TGTGCCAGCAGTTTCGCCAAAGGGACAGGGTTAGCCAAAAACATTCAGTACTTC. Filled out from reference TRBV28 and TRBJ2-4, the complete variable domain reads DVKVTQSSRYLVKRTGEKVFLECVQDMDHENMFWYRQDPGLGLRLIYFSYDVKMKEKGDIPEGYSVSREKKERFSLILESASTNQTSMYLCASSFAKGTGLAKNIQYFGAGTRLSVL.

The V and J genes are TRBV6-6 and TRBJ1-1, with 9 bases identical to TRBD1. Unmatched junction bases numbered 9, after V lost 8 bases and J lost 5 bases. Looked up from germline, CDR1 is MNHNY and CDR2 is SVGAGI (reference sequence). CDR3 size: 14 residues. In DNA form, the CDR3 reads TGTGCCAGCCTAACAGGGGGCGAGAGGACTGAAGCTTTCTTT. Translated, it gives CASLTGGERTEAFF.

Notes on this clone: This CDR3 is also generated by other DNA sequences in the sample. The rearrangement links TRBV27 to TRBJ2-3; D is unclear. The CDR3 extends over 11 amino acids. Trimming took 4 bases from V and 3 from J, leaving 2 bases between them. CDR1 and CDR2 (germline): MNHEY, SMNVEV (reference sequence). CDR3 sequence: CASSSTDTQYF. CDR3 in DNA: TGTGCCAGCAGTTCGACAGATACGCAGTATTTT.

The CDR3 bases are TGTGCCAGCGGGGAAGGGGGCGCCTTTAGTGAAAAACTGTTTTTT. As protein: CASGEGGAFSEKLFF. This rearrangement joins TRBV7-2 to TRBJ1-4, with TRBD1 matching over 7 bases. Trimming at V came to 8 bases and at J to 7 bases, leaving 13 bases not matched to a gene. The CDR3 runs 15 residues. The germline CDR1 and CDR2 sequences are SGHTA and FQGNSA.

The gene calls are TRBV2 and TRBJ1-5; D is possibly TRBD1 (5 bases). Germline assignment: CDR1 SNHLY and CDR2 FYNNEI. CDR3 length equals 15 residues. V was clipped by 6 bases and J by 2 bases, with 14 bases between them. The CDR3 bases are TGTGCCAGCAGGGGGACCGCGGGGGGCAATCAGCCCCAGCATTTT. It translates to CASRGTAGGNQPQHF.

This clone was seen a single time. The chain carries TRBV5-1 and TRBJ2-3; D ambiguous. Trimming took 0 bases from V and 14 from J, leaving 16 bases between them. The CDR3 runs 13 residues. Germline V gives CDR1 SGHRS, CDR2 YFSETQ. CDR3 region: CASSLDYSQKGYF. The CDR3 nucleotides read TGCGCCAGCAGCTTGGACTATTCACAAAAAGGGTATTTT.

J is TRBJ2-5 and V is TRBV15, with D tentatively TRBD2 (5 bases). The CDR3 runs to 15 residues. With 0 bases removed from V and 5 bases from J, the gap between germline ends came to 13 bases. Germline V gene data show CDR1 as LNHNV and CDR2 as YYDKDF (reference sequence). The CDR3 loop is CATSRDYAERETQYF. As DNA, the CDR3 is TGTGCCACCAGCAGAGATTACGCGGAGCGGGAGACCCAGTACTTC.

This clone was counted a single time. V gene TRBV19 combines with J gene TRBJ2-2; tentatively, D is TRBD1 (5 bases). V was pared by 1 base and J by 6 bases, with 6 bases between. Germline assignment: CDR1 LNHDA and CDR2 SQIVND (reference sequence). This CDR3 is built from 13 residues. The CDR3 DNA is TGTGCCAGTAGTATAGTCAGGGCCGGGGAGCTGTTTTTT. This gives the protein CASSIVRAGELFF. The full variable domain, rest sourced from reference TRBV19 and TRBJ2-2, is DGGITQSPKYLFRKEGQNVTLSCEQNLNHDAMYWYRQDPGQGLRLIYYSQIVNDFQKGDIAEGYSVSREKKESFPLTVTSAQKNPTAFYLCASSIVRAGELFFGEGSRLTVL.

This rearrangement joins TRBV5-1 to TRBJ2-6; no clear D gene. The CDR3 extends over 15 amino acids. Germline lookup yields CDR1 SGHRS and CDR2 YFSETQ. V was shortened by 0 bases and J by 0 bases, with 4 bases between the two germline ends. The DNA of the CDR3 is TGCGCCAGCAGCTTGGGACTCTCTGGGGCCAACGTCCTGACTTTC. It codes for CASSLGLSGANVLTF.

The chain is built from TRBV7-2 and TRBJ2-7, with 8 nucleotides matching TRBD1. The V gene end was trimmed by 0 bases and the J gene end by 5 bases; junction bases not matched to a gene: 9. This CDR3 region has 16 residues. CDR1 and CDR2 (germline): SGHTA, FQGNSA. The CDR3 reads CASSLAIRGRGDEQYF. The CDR3 region has the DNA TGTGCCAGCAGCTTAGCAATCAGGGGGCGCGGCGACGAGCAGTACTTC.

The rearrangement joins TRBV6-1 to TRBJ2-3; D not certain. The CDR3 totals 15 residues. Germline lookup yields CDR1 MNHNS and CDR2 SASEGT. V dropped 4 bases and J dropped 0 bases, with 11 bases sitting between them. The CDR3, as DNA: TGTGCCAGCAGTGGTTCGGGTTCTAGCACAGATACGCAGTATTTT. Amino acid sequence: CASSGSGSSTDTQYF.